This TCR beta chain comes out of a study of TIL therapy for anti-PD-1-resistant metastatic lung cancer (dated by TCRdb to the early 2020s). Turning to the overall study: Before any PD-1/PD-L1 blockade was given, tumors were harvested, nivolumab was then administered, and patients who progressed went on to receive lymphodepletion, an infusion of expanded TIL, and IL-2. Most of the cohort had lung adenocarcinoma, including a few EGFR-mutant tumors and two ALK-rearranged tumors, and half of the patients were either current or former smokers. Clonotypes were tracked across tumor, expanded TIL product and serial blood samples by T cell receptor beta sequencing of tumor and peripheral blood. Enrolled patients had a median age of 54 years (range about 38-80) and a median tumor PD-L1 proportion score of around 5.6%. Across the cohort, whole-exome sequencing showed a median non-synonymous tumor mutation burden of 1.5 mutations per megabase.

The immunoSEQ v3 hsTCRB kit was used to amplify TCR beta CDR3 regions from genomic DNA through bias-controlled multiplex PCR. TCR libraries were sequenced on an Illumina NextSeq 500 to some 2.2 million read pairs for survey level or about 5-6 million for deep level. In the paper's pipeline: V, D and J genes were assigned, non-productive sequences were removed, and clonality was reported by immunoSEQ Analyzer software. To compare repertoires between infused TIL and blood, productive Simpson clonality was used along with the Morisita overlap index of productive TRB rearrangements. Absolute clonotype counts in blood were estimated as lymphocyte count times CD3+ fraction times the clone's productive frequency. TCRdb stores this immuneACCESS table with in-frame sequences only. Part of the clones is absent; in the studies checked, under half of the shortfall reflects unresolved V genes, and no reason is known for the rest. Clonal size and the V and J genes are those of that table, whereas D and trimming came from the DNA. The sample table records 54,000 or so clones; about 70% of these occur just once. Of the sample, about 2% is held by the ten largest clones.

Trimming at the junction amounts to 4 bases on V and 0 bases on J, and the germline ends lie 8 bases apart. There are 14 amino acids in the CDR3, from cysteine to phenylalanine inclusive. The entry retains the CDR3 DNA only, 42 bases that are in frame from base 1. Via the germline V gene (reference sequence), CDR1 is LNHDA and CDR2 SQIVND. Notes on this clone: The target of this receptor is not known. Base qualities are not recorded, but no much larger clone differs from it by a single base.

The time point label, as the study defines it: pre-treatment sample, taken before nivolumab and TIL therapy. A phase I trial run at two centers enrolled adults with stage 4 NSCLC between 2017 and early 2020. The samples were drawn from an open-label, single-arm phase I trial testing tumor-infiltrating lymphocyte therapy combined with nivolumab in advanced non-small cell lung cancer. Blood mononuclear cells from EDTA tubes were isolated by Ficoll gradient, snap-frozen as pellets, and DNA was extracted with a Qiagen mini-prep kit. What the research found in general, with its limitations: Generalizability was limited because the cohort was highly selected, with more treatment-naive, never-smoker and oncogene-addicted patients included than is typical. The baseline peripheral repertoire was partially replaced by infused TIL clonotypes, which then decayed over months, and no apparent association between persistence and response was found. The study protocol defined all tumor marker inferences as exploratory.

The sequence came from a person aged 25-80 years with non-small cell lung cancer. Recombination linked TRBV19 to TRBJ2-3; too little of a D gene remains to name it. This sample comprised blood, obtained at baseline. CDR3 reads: CASSNSPSTDTQYF. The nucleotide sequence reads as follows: TGTGCCAGTAGTAACAGTCCGAGCACAGATACGCAGTATTTT. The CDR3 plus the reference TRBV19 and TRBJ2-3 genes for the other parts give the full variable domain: DGGITQSPKYLFRKEGQNVTLSCEQNLNHDAMYWYRQDPGQGLRLIYYSQIVNDFQKGDIAEGYSVSREKKESFPLTVTSAQKNPTAFYLCASSNSPSTDTQYFGPGTRLTVL.